The sample holds a few counts of the clone carrying this T cell receptor (beta chain). V shed 0 bases and J shed 0 bases, with 12 bases lying between them. Germline CDR1 is SGHRS and CDR2 is YFSETQ. This CDR3 is 16 amino acids long. The sample is drawn from a study of T cells in Graves' hyperthyroidism and ophthalmopathy. There were TCR beta CDR3 regions amplified from RNA transcripts. With the HTBI primer set, the TCR CDR3 went through a first round of RT-PCR. TCRdb processed the multiplex PCR reads anew with MiXCR; each CDR3 protein has one entry. The sample consists of around 240,000 distinct CDR3 sequences, approximately 14% of them appearing once.

The J gene is TRBJ1-1, the V gene TRBV5-1, with TRBD1 as a possible D gene (6 bases). The material sequenced was blood. The sequence came from a woman aged 40 to 50 with Graves' hyperthyroidism that later progressed to Graves' ophthalmopathy. The CDR3 DNA reads TGCGCCAGCAGCTTGGGGGGGGGCACCTTGAACACTGAAGCTTTCTTT. The encoded protein is CASSLGGGTLNTEAFF.